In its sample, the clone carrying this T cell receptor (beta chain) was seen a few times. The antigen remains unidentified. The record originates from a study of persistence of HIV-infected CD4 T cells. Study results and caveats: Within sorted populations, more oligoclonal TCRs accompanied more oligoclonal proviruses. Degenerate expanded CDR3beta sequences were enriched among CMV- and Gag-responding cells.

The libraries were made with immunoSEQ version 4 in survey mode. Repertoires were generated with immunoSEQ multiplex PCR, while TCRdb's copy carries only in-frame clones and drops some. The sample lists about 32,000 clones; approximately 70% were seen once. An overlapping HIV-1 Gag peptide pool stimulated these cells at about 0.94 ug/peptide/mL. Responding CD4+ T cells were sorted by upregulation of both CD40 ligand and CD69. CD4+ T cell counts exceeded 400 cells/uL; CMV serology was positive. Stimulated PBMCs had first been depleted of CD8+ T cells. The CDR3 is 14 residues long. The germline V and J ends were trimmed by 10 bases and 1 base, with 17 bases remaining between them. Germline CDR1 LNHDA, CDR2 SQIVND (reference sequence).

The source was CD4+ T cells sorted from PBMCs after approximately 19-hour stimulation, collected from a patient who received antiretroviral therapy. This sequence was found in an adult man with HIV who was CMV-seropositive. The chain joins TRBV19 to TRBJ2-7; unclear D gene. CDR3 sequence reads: CAIPPPDRSYEQYF. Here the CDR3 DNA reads TGTGCCATCCCACCCCCTGACCGGTCCTACGAGCAGTACTTC.